The 24 T cell receptor beta chains below come from one sample, sequenced in a study of blood T cell repertoires in COVID-19 (dated by TCRdb to the early 2020s). Library creation used the immunoSEQ multiplex PCR assay. TCRdb took this table from immuneACCESS and kept in-frame rearrangements with V and J called. Such tables lack part of the clones; where checked against another copy, unresolved V genes explain under half of the gap, and the rest is unexplained. A total of 250,000 to 300,000 clones appear in this sample, 85% of them only once. The ten largest clones take up 6.6% of the sample. Material: PBMCs or T cells enriched from blood (not recorded which). These receptors were taken from a woman in her 50s who had been exposed to COVID-19.

The CDR3 loop reads CASSPTGPTAFF. CDR3 DNA sequence: TGTGCCAGCAGCCCGACAGGGCCCACGGCTTTCTTT. J is TRBJ1-1 and V is TRBV9; 7 nucleotides line up with TRBD1. This CDR3 is 12 amino acids long. The trim removed 4 bases at V and 11 bases at J, leaving 8 bases unmatched. Germline assignment: CDR1 SGDLS and CDR2 YYNGEE.

The CDR3 DNA reads as TGTGCCAGCTCACCGTCGACAGGGATGGACACCGGGGAGCTGTTTTTT. The encoded protein is CASSPSTGMDTGELFF. The V call is TRBV18, the J call TRBJ2-2, with 7 nucleotides matching TRBD1. V dropped 3 bases and J dropped 3; count of bases not matched to a gene: 7. The CDR3 is 16 residues long. From germline, CDR1 is KGHSH and CDR2 LQKENI. The complete variable domain, with remaining parts taken from reference TRBV18 and TRBJ2-2, reads NAGVMQNPRHLVRRRGQEARLRCSPMKGHSHVYWYRQLPEEGLKFMVYLQKENIIDESGMPKERFSAEFPKEGPSILRIQQVVRGDSAAYFCASSPSTGMDTGELFFGEGSRLTVL.

In its sample, this clone was seen a few times. The chain couples TRBV7-3 to TRBJ1-1; 8 nucleotides align to TRBD1. Losses at the gene ends were 3 bases for V and 5 bases for J; bases not matched to a gene: 2. This CDR3 is 13 amino acids long. Germline V gene lookup returns CDR1 SGHTA and CDR2 FQGTGA. As DNA, the CDR3 is TGTGCCAGCAGCTTGGGACAGGCGACTGAAGCTTTCTTT. This encodes CASSLGQATEAFF.

The genes are TRBV6-4 and TRBJ2-1, with TRBD1 identical over 10 bases. The CDR3 runs to 14 residues. Germline CDR1 and CDR2: MRHNA and SNTAGT. Unmatched junction bases numbered 8, after V lost 1 base and J lost 14 bases. CDR3 protein: CASSDWSGTGEKFF. Written as DNA, the CDR3 is TGTGCCAGCAGTGACTGGAGCGGGACAGGGGAGAAGTTCTTC.

This sequence joins TRBV27 and TRBJ1-3; a possible D gene is TRBD1 (6 bases). The CDR3 has 15 residues. Germline CDR1 MNHEY, CDR2 SMNVEV (reference sequence). The V gene lost 5 bases and the J gene lost 2 bases, with 13 bases spanning the gap. The chain's CDR3 is CASSAMGAPGNTIYF. CDR3 DNA: TGTGCCAGCAGTGCCATGGGGGCCCCTGGAAACACCATATATTTT.

The chain is built from TRBV19 and TRBJ1-1; 7 bases match TRBD1. J gave up 5 bases and V 5 bases, and 11 bases lay outside the gene matches. The germline V gene has CDR1 LNHDA and CDR2 SQIVND (reference sequence). This CDR3 comprises 15 residues. CDR3 nucleotide sequence: TGTGCCAGTAGTGCGAAGACAGGGCGTTGGACTGAAGCTTTCTTT. Amino acid sequence: CASSAKTGRWTEAFF. Variable domain in full (rest from reference TRBV19 and TRBJ1-1): DGGITQSPKYLFRKEGQNVTLSCEQNLNHDAMYWYRQDPGQGLRLIYYSQIVNDFQKGDIAEGYSVSREKKESFPLTVTSAQKNPTAFYLCASSAKTGRWTEAFFGQGTRLTVV.

The chain employs TRBV7-2 and TRBJ2-1; the match to TRBD2 covers 8 bases. The length of the CDR3 is 15 residues. Germline-derived CDR1 and CDR2 are SGHTA and FQGNSA. After removal of 9 bases from V and 1 base from J, the junction contained 8 bases not matched to a gene. The chain's CDR3 is CASNRGGESYNEQFF. The CDR3 DNA follows: TGTGCCAGTAACCGGGGGGGCGAGTCCTACAATGAGCAGTTCTTC.

J is TRBJ1-1 and V is TRBV7-9, with 8 nucleotides matching TRBD1. Germline V CDR1 and CDR2: SEHNR, FQNEAQ (reference sequence). V lost 5 bases and J lost 7; bases outside the gene matches: 9. The CDR3 runs 14 residues. CDR3 region: CASSPITGGNEAFF. CDR3 bases: TGTGCCAGCAGCCCCATTACAGGGGGGAATGAAGCTTTCTTT. Complete variable domain (other parts from reference TRBV7-9 and TRBJ1-1): DTGVSQNPRHKITKRGQNVTFRCDPISEHNRLYWYRQTLGQGPEFLTYFQNEAQLEKSRLLSDRFSAERPKGSFSTLEIQRTEQGDSAMYLCASSPITGGNEAFFGQGTRLTVV.

The rearrangement joins TRBV7-2 to TRBJ2-7, with 7 bases aligning to TRBD1. With 1 base clipped from V and 2 bases from J, the junction kept 5 bases outside the gene matches. This CDR3 has 15 residues. Germline CDR1 reads SGHTA; CDR2 reads FQGNSA. The CDR3, as DNA: TGTGCCAGCAGCTTAGGAACAGGGGCAGCCTACGAGCAGTACTTC. This sequence encodes CASSLGTGAAYEQYF.

This clone was seen once. The chain has TRBV28 and TRBJ2-7; 9 bases align to TRBD1. CDR1 and CDR2 (germline): MDHEN, SYDVKM. Trimming at V came to 6 bases and at J to 5 bases, leaving 8 bases not matched to a gene. The CDR3 is 14 amino acids. Here the CDR3 DNA reads TGTGCCAGCAGAGCCGGGACAGGGTACCACGAGCAGTACTTC. This gives the protein CASRAGTGYHEQYF.

Comments on this clone: A read error may produce the germline difference seen at one junction end. The CDR3 DNA follows: TGTGCCAGCAATGAAGGGACATACGGCGATGGCTACACCTTC. Protein product: CASNEGTYGDGYTF. V and J are TRBV2 and TRBJ1-2; tentatively, D is TRBD1 (6 bases). The CDR3 extends over 14 amino acids. Looked up from germline, CDR1 is SNHLY and CDR2 is FYNNEI.

The chain combines TRBV9 with TRBJ2-3; D is possibly TRBD2 (5 bases). The germline gives CDR1 SGDLS, CDR2 YYNGEE. The ends were cut back, 0 bases at V and 6 bases at J, with 8 bases in the middle. There are 13 residues in the CDR3. CDR3 in DNA: TGTGCCAGCAGCGTAGCCCAGCGGGATACGCAGTATTTT. Protein: CASSVAQRDTQYF. Drawing the rest from reference TRBV9 and TRBJ2-3, the complete variable domain is DSGVTQTPKHLITATGQRVTLRCSPRSGDLSVYWYQQSLDQGLQFLIQYYNGEERAKGNILERFSAQQFPDLHSELNLSSLELGDSALYFCASSVAQRDTQYFGPGTRLTVL.

The rearrangement links TRBV2 to TRBJ1-3, with a possible D match to TRBD1 (5 bases). V lost 1 base, J lost 4 bases, and 14 bases lay in between. Germline loops: CDR1 SNHLY, CDR2 FYNNEI. CDR3 size: 16 residues. CDR3: CASSEEAGNIGNTIYF. Here the CDR3 DNA reads TGTGCCAGCAGTGAAGAGGCAGGGAATATAGGAAACACCATATATTTT.

This clone was counted between two and nine times. The chain employs TRBV18 and TRBJ1-2; tentative D call: TRBD1 (5 bases). There are 15 residues in the CDR3. The V gene lost 0 bases and the J gene lost 3 bases, with 11 bases spanning the gap. In germline, CDR1 is KGHSH, CDR2 LQKENI. The CDR3 bases are TGTGCCAGCTCACCACCGGGGGACTCATACTATGGCTACACCTTC. Amino acids: CASSPPGDSYYGYTF.

This clone was seen a handful of times. The chain uses TRBV5-1 and TRBJ1-4; D is ambiguous. Germline V CDR1 and CDR2: SGHRS, YFSETQ. V was trimmed by 1 base and J by 3 bases, leaving 7 bases between them. The CDR3 spans 14 residues. The CDR3 nucleotides are TGCGCCAGCAGCTTGTGGAGGGCTAATGAAAAACTGTTTTTT. As protein: CASSLWRANEKLFF.

The J gene is TRBJ1-4, the V gene TRBV7-9; the match to TRBD1 covers 8 bases. Germline V gene lookup returns CDR1 SEHNR and CDR2 FQNEAQ (reference sequence). The V and J ends lost 2 bases and 5 bases, in that order; junction bases with no gene match: 4. The CDR3 contains 15 residues. CDR3: CASSLNTGGNEKLFF. The DNA of the CDR3 is TGTGCCAGCAGCTTAAATACAGGGGGAAATGAAAAACTGTTTTTT.

CDR3 in amino acids: CASSRGGDTEAFF. In DNA form, the CDR3 reads TGTGCCAGCTCACGGGGGGGGGACACTGAAGCTTTCTTT. The V and J genes are TRBV18 and TRBJ1-1; D may be TRBD1 (5 bases). Trimming stripped 4 bases from V and 3 bases from J, with 9 bases between. This CDR3 has 13 amino acids. CDR1 and CDR2 from the germline V gene are KGHSH and LQKENI.

The CDR3 is CAISPSTGEAFF. In nucleotides, the CDR3 is TGTGCCATCAGCCCGTCGACAGGTGAAGCTTTCTTT. This chain uses TRBV10-3 with TRBJ1-1, with a weak D call TRBD1 (6 bases). The CDR3 consists of 12 residues. Trimming stripped 6 bases from V and 7 bases from J, with 12 bases between. Per germline, CDR1 ENHRY and CDR2 SYGVKD.

V is TRBV10-3 and J is TRBJ2-3, with TRBD1 matching over 8 bases. The CDR3 contains 13 residues. With 0 bases clipped from V and 9 bases from J, the junction kept 2 bases outside the gene matches. The germline gives CDR1 ENHRY, CDR2 SYGVKD. CDR3 sequence reads: CAISESRGRTQYF. The CDR3, as DNA: TGTGCCATCAGTGAGTCCAGGGGGCGGACGCAGTATTTT.

The chain recombines TRBV10-3 with TRBJ1-1, with 10 bases lining up with TRBD1. The CDR3 contains 16 residues. V shed 6 bases and J 4 bases; nucleotides not matched to a gene: 11. Germline V gene sequence: CDR1 ENHRY, CDR2 SYGVKD. CDR3 nucleotide sequence: TGTGCCATCAGCCGGGACAGGGGATATGAGATCACTGAAGCTTTCTTT. Protein product: CAISRDRGYEITEAFF.

V and J are TRBV28 and TRBJ1-4, with D unresolved. The germline gives CDR1 MDHEN, CDR2 SYDVKM. The length of the CDR3 is 13 residues. V dropped 5 bases and J dropped 8 bases, with 12 bases sitting between them. CDR3: CASSPGPGEKLFF. For the CDR3, the DNA is TGTGCCAGCAGTCCTGGCCCGGGGGAAAAACTGTTTTTT. The entire variable domain, with the rest obtained from reference TRBV28 and TRBJ1-4, is as follows: DVKVTQSSRYLVKRTGEKVFLECVQDMDHENMFWYRQDPGLGLRLIYFSYDVKMKEKGDIPEGYSVSREKKERFSLILESASTNQTSMYLCASSPGPGEKLFFGSGTQLSVL.

The chain uses TRBV5-6 and TRBJ1-2; D not resolved. The CDR3 runs to 12 residues. Between the trimmed V and J ends, which lost 2 bases and 5 bases, there was a span of 7 bases. Looked up from germline, CDR1 is SGHDT and CDR2 is YYEEEE. DNA for the CDR3: TGTGCCAGCAGCTTAGCCGAGTATGGCTACACCTTC. Amino acids: CASSLAEYGYTF.

The V call is TRBV11-2, the J call TRBJ2-7, with a possible D match to TRBD2 (6 bases). The CDR3 runs to 16 residues. Germline values: CDR1 SGHAT, CDR2 FQNNGV. V was trimmed by 2 bases and J by 0 bases, leaving 14 bases between them. The CDR3 is CASSLLGLGSSYEQYF. DNA for the CDR3: TGTGCCAGCAGCTTACTGGGACTCGGAAGCTCCTACGAGCAGTACTTC.

The chain employs TRBV5-1 and TRBJ2-3, with D unresolved. CDR3 size: 14 residues. Germline V gene sequence: CDR1 SGHRS, CDR2 YFSETQ. Trimming pared 2 bases from V and 1 base from J, leaving 8 bases between. CDR3 protein: CASSLSLGTDTQYF. As DNA, the CDR3 is TGCGCCAGCAGCTTATCCCTCGGCACAGATACGCAGTATTTT.